Detailed here is one TCR beta chain. Its antigen is as yet unknown. This entry is derived from a study of cytomegalovirus exposure and HLA in healthy donors. Whole-study context: Within the Caucasian-associated ancestry cluster were about 81% of the roughly 400 genotyped donors.

The study's findings and limits: The authors reported that TCR beta sequences could predict HLA-A and HLA-B alleles. These predictions were accurate for most subjects in the first cohort. Prior analysis indicated that the majority of TCR beta V segments exhibited productivity approximately 90% or approximately 30% of the time.

This PCR relied on a set of 60 Vbeta primers and 13 Jbeta primers. Assay used: immunoSEQ multiplex PCR; TCRdb lists only in-frame clones, some missing. The table lists more than 100,000 clones, 80% of them singletons. Germline CDR1 is MNHEY and CDR2 is SVGAGI. This CDR3 comprises 15 residues. Trimming took 3 bases from V and 6 from J, leaving 12 bases between them. The V call is TRBV6-5, the J call TRBJ2-6; no clear D gene. The source material was PBMCs. The TCR was taken from a female donor in good health and CMV-seropositive. DNA for the CDR3: TGTGCCAGCAGTTATGGGCAGCCCTTGGCCAACGTCCTGACTTTC. It encodes CASSYGQPLANVLTF.